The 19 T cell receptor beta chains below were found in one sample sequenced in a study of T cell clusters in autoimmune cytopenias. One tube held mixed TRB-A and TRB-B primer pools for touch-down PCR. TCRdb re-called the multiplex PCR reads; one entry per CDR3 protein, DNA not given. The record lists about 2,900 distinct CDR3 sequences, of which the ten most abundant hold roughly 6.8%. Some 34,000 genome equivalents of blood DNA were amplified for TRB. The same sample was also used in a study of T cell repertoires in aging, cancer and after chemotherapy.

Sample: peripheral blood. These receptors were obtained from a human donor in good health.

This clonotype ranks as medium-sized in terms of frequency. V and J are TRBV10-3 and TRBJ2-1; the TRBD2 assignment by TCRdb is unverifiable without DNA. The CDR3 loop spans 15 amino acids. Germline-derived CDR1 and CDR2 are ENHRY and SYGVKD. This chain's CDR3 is CAISESSLADLEQFF.

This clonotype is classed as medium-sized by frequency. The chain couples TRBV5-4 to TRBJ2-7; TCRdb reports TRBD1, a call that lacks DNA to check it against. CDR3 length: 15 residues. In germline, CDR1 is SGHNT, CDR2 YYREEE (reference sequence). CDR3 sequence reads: CASPPGSREVYEQYF.

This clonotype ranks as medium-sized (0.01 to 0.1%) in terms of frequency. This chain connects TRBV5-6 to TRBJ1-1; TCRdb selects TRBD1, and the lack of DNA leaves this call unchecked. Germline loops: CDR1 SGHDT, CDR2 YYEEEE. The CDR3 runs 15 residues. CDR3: CASSQGDRVNTEAFF.

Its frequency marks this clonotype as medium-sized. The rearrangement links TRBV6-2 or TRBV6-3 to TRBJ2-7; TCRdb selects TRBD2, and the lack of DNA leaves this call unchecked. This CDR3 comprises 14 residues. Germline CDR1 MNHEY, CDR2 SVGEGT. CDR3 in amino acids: CASSFGTSGYEQYF.

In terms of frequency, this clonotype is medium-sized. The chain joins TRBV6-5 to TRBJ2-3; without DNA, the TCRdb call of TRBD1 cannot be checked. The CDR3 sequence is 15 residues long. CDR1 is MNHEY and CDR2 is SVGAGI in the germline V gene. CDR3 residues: CASSPWTVLGDTQYF.

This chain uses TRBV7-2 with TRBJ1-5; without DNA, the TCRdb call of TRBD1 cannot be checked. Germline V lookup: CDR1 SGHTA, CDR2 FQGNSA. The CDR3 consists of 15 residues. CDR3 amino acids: CASSLGGSMNQPQHF.

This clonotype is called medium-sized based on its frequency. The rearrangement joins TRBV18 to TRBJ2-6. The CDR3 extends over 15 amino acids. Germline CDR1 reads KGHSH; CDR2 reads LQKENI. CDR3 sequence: CASSTAAAGANVLTF.

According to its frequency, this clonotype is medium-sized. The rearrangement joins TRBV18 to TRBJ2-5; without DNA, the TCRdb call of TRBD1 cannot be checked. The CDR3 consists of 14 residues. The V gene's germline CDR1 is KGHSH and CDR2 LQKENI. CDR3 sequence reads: CASSRDRSQETQYF.

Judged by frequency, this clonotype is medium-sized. The chain's CDR3 is CASSPRASGYEQYF. This chain connects TRBV19 to TRBJ2-7; TCRdb lists TRBD2, though no DNA is available to test this call. The CDR3 covers 14 residues. The germline V gene has CDR1 LNHDA and CDR2 SQIVND (reference sequence).

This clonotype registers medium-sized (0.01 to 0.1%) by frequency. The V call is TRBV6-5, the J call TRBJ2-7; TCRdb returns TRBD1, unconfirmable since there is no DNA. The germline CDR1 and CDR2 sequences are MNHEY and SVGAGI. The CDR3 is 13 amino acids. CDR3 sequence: CASSGAPGYEQYF.

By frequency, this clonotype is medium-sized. CDR3 sequence: CASSLRFGDEQFF. V gene TRBV7-2 combines with J gene TRBJ2-1. Germline loops: CDR1 SGHTA, CDR2 FQGNSA. The CDR3 runs to 13 residues.

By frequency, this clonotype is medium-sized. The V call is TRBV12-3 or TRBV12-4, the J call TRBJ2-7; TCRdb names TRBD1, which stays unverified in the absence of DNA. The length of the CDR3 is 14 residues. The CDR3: CASSFRGQSYEQYF.

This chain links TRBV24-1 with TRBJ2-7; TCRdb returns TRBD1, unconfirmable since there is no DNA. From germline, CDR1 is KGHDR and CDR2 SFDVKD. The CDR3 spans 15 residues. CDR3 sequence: CATSDPGDGSYEQYF.

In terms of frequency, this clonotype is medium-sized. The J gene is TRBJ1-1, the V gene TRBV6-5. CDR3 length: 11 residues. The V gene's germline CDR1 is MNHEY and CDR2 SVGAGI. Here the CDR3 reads CASRGNTEAFF.

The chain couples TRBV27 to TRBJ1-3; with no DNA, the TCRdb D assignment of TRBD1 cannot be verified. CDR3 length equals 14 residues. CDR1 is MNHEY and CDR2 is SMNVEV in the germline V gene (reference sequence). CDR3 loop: CASPKTGSGNTIYF.

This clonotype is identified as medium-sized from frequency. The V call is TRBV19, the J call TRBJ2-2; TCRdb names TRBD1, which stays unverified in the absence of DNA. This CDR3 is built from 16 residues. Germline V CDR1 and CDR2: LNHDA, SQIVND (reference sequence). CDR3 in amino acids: CASRRPGQGTTGELFF.

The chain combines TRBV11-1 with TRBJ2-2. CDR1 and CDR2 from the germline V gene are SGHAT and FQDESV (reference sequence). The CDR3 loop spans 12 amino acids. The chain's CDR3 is CASSLGTGELFF.

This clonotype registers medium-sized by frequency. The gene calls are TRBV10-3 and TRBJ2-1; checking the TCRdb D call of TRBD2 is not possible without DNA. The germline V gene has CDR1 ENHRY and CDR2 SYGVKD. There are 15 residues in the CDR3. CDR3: CATRPGLREGNEQFF.

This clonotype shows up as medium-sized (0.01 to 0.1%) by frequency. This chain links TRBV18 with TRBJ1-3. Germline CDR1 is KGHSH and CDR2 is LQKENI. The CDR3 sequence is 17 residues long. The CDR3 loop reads CASSPGTSGSSGNTIYF.